This TCR beta chain appears in the sequencing data of a study of blood T cells in healthy people across ages. Using a J-beta primer mix together with a sample-barcoded 5' primer, a second PCR was run for 7 to 11 cycles. Via MiXCR, TCRdb re-called the 5' RACE reads, giving one row per CDR3 protein. This sample has some 760,000 distinct CDR3 sequences, with 25% found just once. This CDR3 is 14 amino acids long. Per the germline V gene, CDR1 is SQVTM and CDR2 is ANQGSEA. J was trimmed by 1 base and V by 6 bases; bases with no gene match: 9. The same data also contributed to another study, on T cells of mothers and their children.

The rearrangement links TRBV29-1 to TRBJ2-7; 7 bases agree with TRBD2. This receptor was identified in a boy aged 10-17 years in good health. The source material was blood. CDR3 sequence (DNA): TGCAGCGTGAAGGTGGCGGGAGCGTCCTACGAGCAGTACTTC. Its translation is CSVKVAGASYEQYF.